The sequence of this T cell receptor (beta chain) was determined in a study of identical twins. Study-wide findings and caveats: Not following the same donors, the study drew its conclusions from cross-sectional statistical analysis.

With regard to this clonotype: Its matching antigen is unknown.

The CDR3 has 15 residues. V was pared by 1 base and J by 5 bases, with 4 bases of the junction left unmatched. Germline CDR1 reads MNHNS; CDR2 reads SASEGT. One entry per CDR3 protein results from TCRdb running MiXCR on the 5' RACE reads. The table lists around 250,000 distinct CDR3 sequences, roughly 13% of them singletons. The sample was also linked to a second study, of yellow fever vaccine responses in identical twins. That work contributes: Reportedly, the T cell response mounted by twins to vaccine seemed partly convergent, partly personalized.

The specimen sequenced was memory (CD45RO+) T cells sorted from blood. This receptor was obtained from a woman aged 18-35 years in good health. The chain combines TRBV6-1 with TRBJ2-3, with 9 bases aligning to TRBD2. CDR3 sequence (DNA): TGTGCCAGCAGTGAAGTGGGTAGCGGGGGAGATACGCAGTATTTT. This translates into CASSEVGSGGDTQYF.